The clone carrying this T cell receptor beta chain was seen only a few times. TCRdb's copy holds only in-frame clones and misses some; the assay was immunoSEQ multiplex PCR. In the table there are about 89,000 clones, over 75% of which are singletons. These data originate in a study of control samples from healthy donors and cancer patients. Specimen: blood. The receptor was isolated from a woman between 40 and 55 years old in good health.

The CDR3 DNA is TGTGCCAGCAGCCCAGGGGGACTCCTGAACACCGGGGAGCTGTTTTTT. Residues: CASSPGGLLNTGELFF. The gene calls are TRBV5-4 and TRBJ2-2, with D tentatively TRBD1 (7 bases). The V end lost 4 bases, the J end lost 1 base, and 14 bases lay between the germline ends. In germline, CDR1 is SGHNT, CDR2 YYREEE (reference sequence). The CDR3 runs to 16 residues.